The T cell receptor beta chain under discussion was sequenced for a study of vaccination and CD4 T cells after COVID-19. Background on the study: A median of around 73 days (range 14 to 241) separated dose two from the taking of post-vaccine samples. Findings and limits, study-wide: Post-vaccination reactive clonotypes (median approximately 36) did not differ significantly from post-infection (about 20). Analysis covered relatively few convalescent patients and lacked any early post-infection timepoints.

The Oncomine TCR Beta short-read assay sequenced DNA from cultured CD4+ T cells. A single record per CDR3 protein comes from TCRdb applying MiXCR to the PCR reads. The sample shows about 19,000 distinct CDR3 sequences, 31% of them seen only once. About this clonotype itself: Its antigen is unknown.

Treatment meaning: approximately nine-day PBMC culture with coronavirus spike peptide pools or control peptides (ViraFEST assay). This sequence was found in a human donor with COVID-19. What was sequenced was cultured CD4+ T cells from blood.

The CDR3 is CASSSGLGVAGELFF. The CDR3 DNA follows: TGTGCCAGCAGCTCAGGACTCGGTGTAGCCGGGGAGCTGTTTTTT. The chain joins TRBV5-6 to TRBJ2-2; tentative D call: TRBD2 (5 bases). Germline-derived CDR1 and CDR2 are SGHDT and YYEEEE. This CDR3 contains 15 residues. Trimming took off 3 bases at V and 6 bases at J, with 15 bases between the two ends.